This entry features one T cell receptor beta chain sequence. Its target is not known. Sequencing used immunoSEQ multiplex PCR; TCRdb keeps in-frame clones, though not all of them. This sample has fewer than 90,000 clones, with about 95% found just once. This entry comes from a study of graft-versus-host responses after intestinal transplantation. Study-level findings and limits: Within the allografts of patients who had graft-donor T cell macrochimerism, graft-versus-host to host-versus-graft clonal ratios were high.

The TCR was taken from a human donor who was the organ donor for an intestinal transplant. This material consisted of unstimulated CD4+ T cells sorted from spleen or lymph node cells, taken before transplant.

CDR3 residues: CASSLFTGPTADYGYTF. Here the CDR3 DNA reads TGTGCCAGCAGTTTATTTACTGGCCCGACAGCTGACTATGGCTACACCTTC. The chain recombines TRBV28 with TRBJ1-2; D perhaps matches TRBD1 (5 bases). The germline CDR1 and CDR2 sequences are MDHEN and SYDVKM. V gave up 1 base and J gave up 3 bases, with 18 bases separating them. There are 17 residues in the CDR3.